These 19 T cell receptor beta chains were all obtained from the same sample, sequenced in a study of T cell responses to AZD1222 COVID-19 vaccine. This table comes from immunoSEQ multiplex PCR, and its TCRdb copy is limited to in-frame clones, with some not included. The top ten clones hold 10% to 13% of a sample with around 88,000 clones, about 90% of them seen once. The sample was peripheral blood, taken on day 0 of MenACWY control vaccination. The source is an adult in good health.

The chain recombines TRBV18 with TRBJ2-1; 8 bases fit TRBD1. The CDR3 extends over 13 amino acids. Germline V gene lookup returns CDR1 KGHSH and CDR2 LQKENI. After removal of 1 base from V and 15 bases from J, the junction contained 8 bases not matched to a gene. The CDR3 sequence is CASSPLPGQEAFF. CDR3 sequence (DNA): TGTGCCAGCTCACCACTACCGGGACAGGAGGCGTTCTTC.

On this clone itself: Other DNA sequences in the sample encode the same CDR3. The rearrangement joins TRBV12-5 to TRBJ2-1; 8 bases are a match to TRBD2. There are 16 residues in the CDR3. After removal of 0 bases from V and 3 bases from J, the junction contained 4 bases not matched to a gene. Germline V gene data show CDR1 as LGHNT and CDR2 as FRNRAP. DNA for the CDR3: TGTGCTAGTGGTTTGGTACGTACTAGCGGCTACAATGAGCAGTTCTTC. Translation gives CASGLVRTSGYNEQFF.

Here the CDR3 DNA reads TGTGCCAGCAGCCAGGCGGGGGGAAGCACAGATACGCAGTATTTT. The encoded protein is CASSQAGGSTDTQYF. V usage is TRBV3-1 (or the pseudogene TRBV3-2) and J usage is TRBJ2-3; 8 bases fit TRBD2. CDR3 length: 15 residues. Germline V CDR1 and CDR2: LGHDT, YNNKEL (reference sequence). After removal of 3 bases from V and 0 bases from J, the junction contained 2 bases not matched to a gene.

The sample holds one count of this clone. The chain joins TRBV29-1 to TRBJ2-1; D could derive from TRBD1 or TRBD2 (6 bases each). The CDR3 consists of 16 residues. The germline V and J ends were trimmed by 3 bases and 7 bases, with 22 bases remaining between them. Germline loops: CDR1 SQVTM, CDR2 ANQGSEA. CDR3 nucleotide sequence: TGCAGCGTTGACGGGGGCCGGACTCGTACGGGGAATGAGCAGTTCTTC. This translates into CSVDGGRTRTGNEQFF.

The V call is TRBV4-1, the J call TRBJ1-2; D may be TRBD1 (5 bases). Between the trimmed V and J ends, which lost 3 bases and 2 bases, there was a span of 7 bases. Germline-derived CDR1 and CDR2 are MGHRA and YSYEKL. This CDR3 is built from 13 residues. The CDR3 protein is CASSHAGNYGYTF. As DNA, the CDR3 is TGCGCCAGCAGCCACGCAGGGAACTATGGCTACACCTTC.

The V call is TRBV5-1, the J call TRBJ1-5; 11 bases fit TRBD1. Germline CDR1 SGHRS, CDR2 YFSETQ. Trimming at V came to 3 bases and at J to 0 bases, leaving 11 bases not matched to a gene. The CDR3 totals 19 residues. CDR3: CASSSEDRGLCYSNQPQHF. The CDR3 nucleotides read TGCGCCAGCAGCTCAGAGGACAGGGGGCTTTGCTATAGCAATCAGCCCCAGCATTTT.

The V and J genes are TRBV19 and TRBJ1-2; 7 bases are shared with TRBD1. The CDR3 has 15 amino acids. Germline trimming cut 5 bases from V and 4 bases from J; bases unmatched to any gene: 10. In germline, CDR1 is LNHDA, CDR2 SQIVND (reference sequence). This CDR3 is CASSPDRVGRYGYTF. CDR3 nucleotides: TGTGCCAGTAGTCCCGACAGGGTAGGTCGCTATGGCTACACCTTC.

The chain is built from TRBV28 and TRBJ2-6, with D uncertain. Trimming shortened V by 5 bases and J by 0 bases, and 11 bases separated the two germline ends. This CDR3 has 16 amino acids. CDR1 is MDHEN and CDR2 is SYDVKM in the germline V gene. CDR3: CASSPRLVSGANVLTF. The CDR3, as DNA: TGTGCCAGCAGTCCTCGGTTAGTCTCTGGGGCCAACGTCCTGACTTTC.

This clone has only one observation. In nucleotides, the CDR3 is TGTGCCAGCAGTGAGCTGAGCGGGGGGGCCTACAATGAGCAGTTCTTC. It is translated as CASSELSGGAYNEQFF. The gene calls are TRBV6-1 and TRBJ2-1, with 10 nucleotides matching TRBD2. The CDR3 spans 16 residues. Germline V lookup: CDR1 MNHNS, CDR2 SASEGT. V was pared by 3 bases and J by 2 bases, with 4 bases of the junction left unmatched.

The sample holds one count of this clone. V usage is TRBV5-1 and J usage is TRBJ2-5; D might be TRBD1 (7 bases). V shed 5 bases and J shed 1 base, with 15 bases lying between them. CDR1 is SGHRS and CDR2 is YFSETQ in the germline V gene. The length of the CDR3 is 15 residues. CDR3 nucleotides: TGCGCCAGCAGACGCAGGGGGGATATCCAAGAGACCCAGTACTTC. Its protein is CASRRRGDIQETQYF. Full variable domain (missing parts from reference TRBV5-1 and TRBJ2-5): KAGVTQTPRYLIKTRGQQVTLSCSPISGHRSVSWYQQTPGQGLQFLFEYFSETQRNKGNFPGRFSGRQFSNSRSEMNVSTLELGDSALYLCASRRRGDIQETQYFGPGTRLLVL.

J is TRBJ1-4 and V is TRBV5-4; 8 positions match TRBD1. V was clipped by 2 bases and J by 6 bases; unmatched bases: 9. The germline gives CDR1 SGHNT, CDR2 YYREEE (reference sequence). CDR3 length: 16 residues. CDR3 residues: CASSLSAGTGDEKLFF. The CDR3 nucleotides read TGTGCCAGCAGCTTATCAGCGGGGACAGGAGATGAAAAACTGTTTTTT.

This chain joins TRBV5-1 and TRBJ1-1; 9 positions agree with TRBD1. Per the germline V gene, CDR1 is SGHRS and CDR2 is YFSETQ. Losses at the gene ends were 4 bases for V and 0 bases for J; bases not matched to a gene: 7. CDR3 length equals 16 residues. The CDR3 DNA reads TGCGCCAGCAGCACCGGACAGGGGAGAATGAACACTGAAGCTTTCTTT. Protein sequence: CASSTGQGRMNTEAFF.

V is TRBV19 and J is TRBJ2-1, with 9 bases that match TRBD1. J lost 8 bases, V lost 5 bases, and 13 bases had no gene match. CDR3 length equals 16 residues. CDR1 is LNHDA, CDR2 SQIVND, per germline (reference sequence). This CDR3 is CASSPLGTGNSDEQFF. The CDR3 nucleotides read TGTGCCAGTAGTCCCTTGGGGACAGGGAATTCCGATGAGCAGTTCTTC.

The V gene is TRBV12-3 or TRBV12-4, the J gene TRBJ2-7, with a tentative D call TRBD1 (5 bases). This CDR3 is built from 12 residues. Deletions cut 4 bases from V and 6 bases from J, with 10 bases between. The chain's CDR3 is CASSYNQGEQYF. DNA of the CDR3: TGTGCCAGCAGTTACAACCAGGGCGAGCAGTACTTC.

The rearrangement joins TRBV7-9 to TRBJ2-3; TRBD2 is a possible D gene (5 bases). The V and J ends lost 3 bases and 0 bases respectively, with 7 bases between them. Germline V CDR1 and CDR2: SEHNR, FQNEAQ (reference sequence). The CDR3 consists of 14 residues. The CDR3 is CASSFTGSTDTQYF. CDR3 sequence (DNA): TGTGCCAGCAGCTTCACGGGGAGCACAGATACGCAGTATTTT.

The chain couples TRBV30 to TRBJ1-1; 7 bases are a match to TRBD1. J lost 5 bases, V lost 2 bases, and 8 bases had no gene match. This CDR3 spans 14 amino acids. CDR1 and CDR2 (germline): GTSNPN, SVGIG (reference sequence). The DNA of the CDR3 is TGTGCCTGGAGTCTAAAGGGGGCGTGGACTGAAGCTTTCTTT. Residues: CAWSLKGAWTEAFF. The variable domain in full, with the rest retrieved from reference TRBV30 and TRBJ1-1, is SQTIHQWPATLVQPVGSPLSLECTVEGTSNPNLYWYRQAAGRGLQLLFYSVGIGQISSEVPQNLSASRPQDRQFILSSKKLLLSDSGFYLCAWSLKGAWTEAFFGQGTRLTVV.

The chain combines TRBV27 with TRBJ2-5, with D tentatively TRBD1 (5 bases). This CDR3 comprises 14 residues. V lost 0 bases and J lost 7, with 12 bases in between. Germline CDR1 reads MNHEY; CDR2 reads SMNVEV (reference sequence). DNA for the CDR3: TGTGCCAGCAGTTTATCACAGGATTGGGCGACCCAGTACTTC. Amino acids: CASSLSQDWATQYF.

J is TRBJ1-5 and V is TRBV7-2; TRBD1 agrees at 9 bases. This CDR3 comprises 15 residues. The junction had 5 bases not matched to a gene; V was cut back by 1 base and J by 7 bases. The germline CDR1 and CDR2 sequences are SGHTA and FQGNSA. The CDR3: CASSLEQGAWQPQHF. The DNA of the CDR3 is TGTGCCAGCAGCTTAGAACAGGGGGCTTGGCAGCCCCAGCATTTT.

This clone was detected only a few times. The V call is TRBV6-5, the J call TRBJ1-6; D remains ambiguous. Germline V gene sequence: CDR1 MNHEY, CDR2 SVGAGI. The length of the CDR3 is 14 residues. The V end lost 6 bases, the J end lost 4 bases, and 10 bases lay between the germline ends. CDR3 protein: CASRTTEYNSPLHF. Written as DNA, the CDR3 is TGTGCCAGCAGGACAACAGAATATAATTCACCCCTCCACTTT.